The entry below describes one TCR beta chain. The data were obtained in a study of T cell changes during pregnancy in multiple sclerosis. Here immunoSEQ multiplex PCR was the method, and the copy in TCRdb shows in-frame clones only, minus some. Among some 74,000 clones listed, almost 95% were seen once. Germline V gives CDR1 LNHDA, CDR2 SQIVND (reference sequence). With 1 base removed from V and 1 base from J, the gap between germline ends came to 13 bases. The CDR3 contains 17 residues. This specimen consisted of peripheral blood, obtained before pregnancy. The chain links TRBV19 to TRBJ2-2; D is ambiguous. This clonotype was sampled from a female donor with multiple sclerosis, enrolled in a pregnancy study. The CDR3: CASSIAPRRRNTGELFF. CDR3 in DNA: TGTGCCAGTAGTATAGCCCCCCGACGGAGGAACACCGGGGAGCTGTTTTTT.